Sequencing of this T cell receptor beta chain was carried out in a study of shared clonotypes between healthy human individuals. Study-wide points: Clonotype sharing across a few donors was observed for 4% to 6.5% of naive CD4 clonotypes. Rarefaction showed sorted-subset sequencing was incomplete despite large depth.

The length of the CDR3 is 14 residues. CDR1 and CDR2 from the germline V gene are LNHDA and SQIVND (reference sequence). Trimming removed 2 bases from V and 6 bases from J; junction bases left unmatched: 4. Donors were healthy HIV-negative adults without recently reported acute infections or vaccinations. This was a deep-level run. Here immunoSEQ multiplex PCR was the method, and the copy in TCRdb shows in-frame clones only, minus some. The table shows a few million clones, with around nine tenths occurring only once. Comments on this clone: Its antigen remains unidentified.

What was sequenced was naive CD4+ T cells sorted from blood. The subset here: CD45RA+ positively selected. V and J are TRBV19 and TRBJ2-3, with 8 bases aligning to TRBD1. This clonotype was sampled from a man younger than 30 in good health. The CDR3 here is CASSIRQGPDTQYF. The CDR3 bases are TGTGCCAGTAGTATAAGACAGGGGCCTGATACGCAGTATTTT.